This T cell receptor (beta chain) was observed in a study of patients and donors after allogeneic stem cell transplantation. In its sample, this clonotype was seen a few times. A single record per CDR3 protein comes from TCRdb applying MiXCR to the RT-PCR reads. The repertoire holds approximately 410,000 distinct CDR3 sequences, with about a sixth as singletons. The CDR3 has 19 amino acids. The sequencing sample was made of blood, either unsorted or a sorted T cell fraction (not recorded which). The TCR originated in a human donor who was either an allogeneic HSCT recipient or a stem cell or donor lymphocyte infusion donor (not recorded which). It is not recorded whose cells these are; they may come from a transplant donor. This chain links TRBV21-1 with TRBJ1-6; the table's D call of TRBD1 was not tested on the DNA. TRBV21-1 is assigned pseudogene status. CDR3 sequence: CASSNGPTALYSYNSPLHF. The CDR3, as DNA: TGTGCCAGCAGCAATGGGCCGACCGCCCTTTACTCCTATAATTCACCCCTCCACTTT.